This T cell receptor (beta chain) was retrieved from a study of T cell changes during pregnancy in multiple sclerosis. Trimming cost V 4 bases and J 5 bases, with 15 bases left between them. This CDR3 has 14 amino acids. Germline CDR1 is SGHTS and CDR2 is YDEGEE. Generated by immunoSEQ multiplex PCR, the TCRdb table keeps only in-frame clones and is missing some. The table includes about 100,000 clones, almost 95% detected once. V and J are TRBV5-8 and TRBJ1-1; D is perhaps TRBD1 (6 bases). Sequencing used peripheral blood, obtained before pregnancy. The sequence derives from a female donor with multiple sclerosis, enrolled in a pregnancy study. The CDR3 loop reads CASSVGGGWTEAFF. The CDR3 region has the DNA TGTGCCAGCAGCGTTGGGGGCGGGTGGACTGAAGCTTTCTTT.